These T cell receptor beta chains were read from a single sample in a study of memory CD4+ T cells and cytomegalovirus serostatus. Only in-frame clones appear in the TCRdb table, and some are missing; sequencing was by immunoSEQ multiplex PCR. Of fewer than 50,000 clones in the sample, 60% to 85% are singletons; the top ten hold around 6%. Sequenced input: memory CD4+ T cells from blood. These receptor sequences come from an adult in good health and CMV-seronegative. The CDR3 runs from the conserved cysteine through the conserved F or W. The D gene is left open where the match is weak. Size is stated for part of the rows, as once, few or many counts, or as a class when the clone is expanded.

D gene: .
V gene: TRBV5-1
clone size: .
J gene: TRBJ1-1
CDR3 length: 15
CDR3 protein: CASSQDSGMNTEAFF
CDR3 DNA: TGCGCCAGCAGCCAAGACAGCGGGATGAACACTGAAGCTTTCTTT

D gene: TRBD2
V gene: TRBV10-3
clone size: .
J gene: TRBJ2-7
CDR3 length: 14
CDR3 protein: CAIGRGTSGYEQYF
CDR3 DNA: TGTGCCATCGGGAGGGGGACTAGCGGCTACGAGCAGTACTTC

D gene: .
V gene: TRBV11-3
clone size: .
J gene: TRBJ2-3
CDR3 length: 16
CDR3 protein: CASSQRGARGTDTQYF
CDR3 DNA: TGTGCCAGCAGCCAACGGGGGGCCCGGGGCACAGATACGCAGTATTTT

D gene: TRBD2
V gene: TRBV10-3
clone size: .
J gene: TRBJ2-1
CDR3 length: 11
CDR3 protein: CASAGRNEQFF
CDR3 DNA: TGTGCCTCAGCCGGGAGGAATGAGCAGTTCTTC

D gene: TRBD1
V gene: TRBV12-5
clone size: once
J gene: TRBJ2-1
CDR3 length: 14
CDR3 protein: CASVAGQGYNEQFF
CDR3 DNA: TGTGCTAGTGTCGCGGGACAGGGCTACAATGAGCAGTTCTTC

D gene: TRBD2
V gene: TRBV28
clone size: .
J gene: TRBJ2-5
CDR3 length: 13
CDR3 protein: CASSPAGLETQYF
CDR3 DNA: TGTGCCAGCAGTCCAGCGGGATTGGAGACCCAGTACTTC

D gene: .
V gene: TRBV7-7
clone size: .
J gene: TRBJ2-7
CDR3 length: 13
CDR3 protein: CASSLETGAEQYF
CDR3 DNA: TGTGCTAGCAGCTTAGAGACAGGAGCCGAGCAGTACTTC

D gene: TRBD2
V gene: TRBV10-3
clone size: once
J gene: TRBJ2-3
CDR3 length: 14
CDR3 protein: CAISRGDPEDTQYF
CDR3 DNA: TGTGCCATCTCCCGGGGGGACCCCGAAGATACGCAGTATTTT

D gene: TRBD1
V gene: TRBV10-3
clone size: .
J gene: TRBJ1-2
CDR3 length: 16
CDR3 protein: CAISRTGAEQNYGYTF
CDR3 DNA: TGTGCCATCAGCCGGACAGGGGCAGAACAAAACTATGGCTACACCTTC

D gene: .
V gene: TRBV4-3
clone size: .
J gene: TRBJ1-6
CDR3 length: 13
CDR3 protein: CASSQNRDSPLHF
CDR3 DNA: TGCGCCAGCAGCCAAAACCGGGATTCACCCCTCCACTTT

D gene: TRBD1
V gene: TRBV19
clone size: .
J gene: TRBJ2-3
CDR3 length: 17
CDR3 protein: CASSRYTGTGSTDTQYF
CDR3 DNA: TGTGCCAGTAGCCGTTATACCGGGACAGGCAGCACAGATACGCAGTATTTT

D gene: .
V gene: TRBV29-1
clone size: few
J gene: TRBJ1-1
CDR3 length: 14
CDR3 protein: CSVDGGAPNTEAFF
CDR3 DNA: TGCAGCGTTGATGGGGGGGCCCCGAACACTGAAGCTTTCTTT

D gene: TRBD2
V gene: TRBV7-2
clone size: .
J gene: TRBJ2-7
CDR3 length: 15
CDR3 protein: CASSPWTSGEYEQYF
CDR3 DNA: TGTGCCAGCAGCCCGTGGACTAGCGGAGAATACGAGCAGTACTTC

D gene: .
V gene: TRBV2
clone size: few
J gene: TRBJ1-1
CDR3 length: 11
CDR3 protein: CASTLRGEAFF
CDR3 DNA: TGTGCCAGCACCCTGAGGGGTGAAGCTTTCTTT

D gene: .
V gene: TRBV9
clone size: .
J gene: TRBJ2-7
CDR3 length: 14
CDR3 protein: CASSVTAGSYEQYF
CDR3 DNA: TGTGCCAGCAGCGTGACAGCCGGCTCCTACGAGCAGTACTTC

D gene: .
V gene: TRBV11-3
clone size: .
J gene: TRBJ1-1
CDR3 length: 13
CDR3 protein: CASSLEEDTEAFF
CDR3 DNA: TGTGCCAGCAGCTTAGAAGAAGACACTGAAGCTTTCTTT

D gene: .
V gene: TRBV6-6
clone size: once
J gene: TRBJ2-3
CDR3 length: 14
CDR3 protein: CASSRGLAPDTQYF
CDR3 DNA: TGTGCCAGCAGTCGTGGACTGGCCCCAGATACGCAGTATTTT

D gene: TRBD2
V gene: TRBV7-6
clone size: .
J gene: TRBJ2-7
CDR3 length: 18
CDR3 protein: CASSRSSGGRGVSYEQYF
CDR3 DNA: TGTGCCAGCAGTCGATCTTCGGGCGGGAGGGGCGTCTCTTACGAGCAGTACTTC

D gene: .
V gene: TRBV7-9
clone size: once
J gene: TRBJ1-2
CDR3 length: 12
CDR3 protein: CASRLGAYGYTF
CDR3 DNA: TGTGCCAGCAGATTAGGTGCCTATGGCTACACCTTC

D gene: TRBD1
V gene: TRBV18
clone size: few
J gene: TRBJ2-5
CDR3 length: 17
CDR3 protein: CASSPFRDRGQRETQYF
CDR3 DNA: TGTGCCAGCTCACCATTCCGCGACAGGGGACAAAGGGAGACCCAGTACTTC

D gene: .
V gene: TRBV28
clone size: .
J gene: TRBJ1-1
CDR3 length: 14
CDR3 protein: CASRHGVVNTEAFF
CDR3 DNA: TGTGCCAGCAGACACGGGGTTGTGAACACTGAAGCTTTCTTT

D gene: TRBD1
V gene: TRBV2
clone size: medium-sized
J gene: TRBJ1-1
CDR3 length: 14
CDR3 protein: CASRQGARNTEAFF
CDR3 DNA: TGTGCCAGCAGGCAGGGGGCAAGGAACACTGAAGCTTTCTTT

D gene: TRBD2
V gene: TRBV11-2
clone size: once
J gene: TRBJ2-5
CDR3 length: 13
CDR3 protein: CASSFIAGETQYF
CDR3 DNA: TGTGCCAGCAGTTTCATAGCGGGGGAGACCCAGTACTTC

D gene: .
V gene: TRBV5-5
clone size: .
J gene: TRBJ2-5
CDR3 length: 14
CDR3 protein: CASSLMWADETQYF
CDR3 DNA: TGTGCCAGCAGCTTGATGTGGGCCGATGAGACCCAGTACTTC

D gene: .
V gene: TRBV28
clone size: once
J gene: TRBJ1-1
CDR3 length: 18
CDR3 protein: CASSLMGPGAGQNTEAFF
CDR3 DNA: TGTGCCAGCAGTTTAATGGGTCCCGGGGCAGGGCAGAACACTGAAGCTTTCTTT

D gene: .
V gene: TRBV28
clone size: .
J gene: TRBJ1-2
CDR3 length: 11
CDR3 protein: CAILQGYGYTF
CDR3 DNA: TGTGCCATCCTACAGGGTTATGGCTACACCTTC

D gene: .
V gene: TRBV4-2
clone size: .
J gene: TRBJ1-2
CDR3 length: 14
CDR3 protein: CASSQGERSYGYTF
CDR3 DNA: TGTGCCAGCAGCCAAGGGGAAAGAAGCTATGGCTACACCTTC

D gene: .
V gene: TRBV19
clone size: .
J gene: TRBJ1-1
CDR3 length: 13
CDR3 protein: CASTGQPNTEAFF
CDR3 DNA: TGTGCCAGTACTGGACAGCCGAACACTGAAGCTTTCTTT

D gene: .
V gene: TRBV6-6
clone size: .
J gene: TRBJ1-5
CDR3 length: 13
CDR3 protein: CASRVVDNQPQHF
CDR3 DNA: TGTGCCAGCAGGGTCGTGGACAATCAGCCCCAGCATTTT

D gene: TRBD1
V gene: TRBV28
clone size: .
J gene: TRBJ2-7
CDR3 length: 15
CDR3 protein: CASRETGANSYEQYF
CDR3 DNA: TGTGCCAGCAGAGAGACAGGGGCCAACTCCTACGAGCAGTACTTC

D gene: .
V gene: TRBV28
clone size: few
J gene: TRBJ1-1
CDR3 length: 12
CDR3 protein: CASSRWSTEAFF
CDR3 DNA: TGTGCCAGCAGTCGCTGGAGCACTGAAGCTTTCTTT

D gene: TRBD1
V gene: TRBV6-1
clone size: .
J gene: TRBJ1-4
CDR3 length: 13
CDR3 protein: CASVRTGGEKLFF
CDR3 DNA: TGTGCCAGCGTTCGGACAGGGGGTGAAAAACTGTTTTTT

D gene: TRBD1
V gene: TRBV15
clone size: .
J gene: TRBJ1-5
CDR3 length: 19
CDR3 protein: CATSRPLDRARGLNQPQHF
CDR3 DNA: TGTGCCACCAGCAGACCTTTGGACAGGGCCAGGGGATTAAATCAGCCCCAGCATTTT

D gene: TRBD1
V gene: TRBV7-7
clone size: few
J gene: TRBJ2-6
CDR3 length: 16
CDR3 protein: CASSPGQGAGANVLTF
CDR3 DNA: TGTGCTAGCAGCCCCGGACAGGGGGCTGGGGCCAACGTCCTGACTTTC

D gene: .
V gene: TRBV6-6
clone size: few
J gene: TRBJ1-2
CDR3 length: 14
CDR3 protein: CASRRGPTGYGYTF
CDR3 DNA: TGTGCCAGCAGGCGGGGACCTACAGGGTATGGCTACACCTTC

D gene: .
V gene: TRBV7-2
clone size: few
J gene: TRBJ1-4
CDR3 length: 15
CDR3 protein: CASSWGLTDNEKLFF
CDR3 DNA: TGTGCCAGCAGCTGGGGACTAACGGATAATGAAAAACTGTTTTTT

D gene: TRBD1
V gene: TRBV5-6
clone size: .
J gene: TRBJ1-6
CDR3 length: 16
CDR3 protein: CASSLTGTGGNAPLHF
CDR3 DNA: TGTGCCAGCAGCTTGACCGGGACAGGGGGCAATGCACCCCTCCACTTT

D gene: TRBD1
V gene: TRBV7-9
clone size: .
J gene: TRBJ1-5
CDR3 length: 15
CDR3 protein: CASSRQGNSNQPQHF
CDR3 DNA: TGTGCCAGCAGCAGACAGGGGAATAGCAATCAGCCCCAGCATTTT

D gene: TRBD1
V gene: TRBV29-1
clone size: .
J gene: TRBJ1-4
CDR3 length: 13
CDR3 protein: CSVARDREEKLFF
CDR3 DNA: TGCAGCGTTGCCCGGGACAGGGAGGAAAAACTGTTTTTT

D gene: TRBD2
V gene: TRBV9
clone size: .
J gene: TRBJ2-3
CDR3 length: 17
CDR3 protein: CASSARGLAGGADTQYF
CDR3 DNA: TGTGCCAGCAGCGCCCGCGGGCTAGCGGGAGGGGCAGATACGCAGTATTTT

D gene: .
V gene: TRBV18
clone size: .
J gene: TRBJ1-2
CDR3 length: 14
CDR3 protein: CASSGALGTYGYTF
CDR3 DNA: TGTGCCAGCTCAGGGGCTTTGGGGACCTATGGCTACACCTTC

D gene: TRBD2
V gene: TRBV11-2
clone size: .
J gene: TRBJ2-7
CDR3 length: 14
CDR3 protein: CASSISGVLYEQYF
CDR3 DNA: TGTGCCAGCAGCATCAGCGGGGTCCTCTACGAGCAGTACTTC

D gene: TRBD2
V gene: TRBV7-9
clone size: .
J gene: TRBJ2-7
CDR3 length: 17
CDR3 protein: CASSPGLAGGPTYEQYF
CDR3 DNA: TGTGCCAGCAGCCCGGGACTAGCGGGAGGGCCAACGTACGAGCAGTACTTC

D gene: .
V gene: TRBV28
clone size: .
J gene: TRBJ2-2
CDR3 length: 15
CDR3 protein: CASSLLGRASGELFF
CDR3 DNA: TGTGCCAGCAGTTTATTAGGCAGGGCATCCGGGGAGCTGTTTTTT

D gene: .
V gene: TRBV28
clone size: .
J gene: TRBJ1-1
CDR3 length: 14
CDR3 protein: CASARADMNTEAFF
CDR3 DNA: TGTGCCAGCGCGCGGGCAGACATGAACACTGAAGCTTTCTTT

D gene: .
V gene: TRBV9
clone size: few
J gene: TRBJ1-2
CDR3 length: 14
CDR3 protein: CASSVEGAGYGYTF
CDR3 DNA: TGTGCCAGCAGCGTAGAAGGGGCCGGATATGGCTACACCTTC

D gene: .
V gene: TRBV28
clone size: few
J gene: TRBJ2-3
CDR3 length: 15
CDR3 protein: CASSIRGGGTDTQYF
CDR3 DNA: TGTGCCAGCAGCATCAGAGGGGGGGGCACAGATACGCAGTATTTT